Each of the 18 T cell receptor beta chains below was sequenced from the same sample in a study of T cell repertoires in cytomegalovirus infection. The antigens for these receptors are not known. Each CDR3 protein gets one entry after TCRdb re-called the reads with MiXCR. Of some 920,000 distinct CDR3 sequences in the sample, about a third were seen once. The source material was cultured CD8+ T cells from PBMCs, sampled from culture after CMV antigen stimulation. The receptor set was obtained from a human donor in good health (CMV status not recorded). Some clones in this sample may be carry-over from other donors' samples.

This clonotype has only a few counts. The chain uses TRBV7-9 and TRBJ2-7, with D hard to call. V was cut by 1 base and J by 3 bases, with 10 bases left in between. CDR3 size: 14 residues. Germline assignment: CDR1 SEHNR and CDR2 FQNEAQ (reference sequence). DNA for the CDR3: TGTGCCAGCAGCTTAGGAGGCCTTTTCTACGAGCAGTACGTC. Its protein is CASSLGGLFYEQYV.

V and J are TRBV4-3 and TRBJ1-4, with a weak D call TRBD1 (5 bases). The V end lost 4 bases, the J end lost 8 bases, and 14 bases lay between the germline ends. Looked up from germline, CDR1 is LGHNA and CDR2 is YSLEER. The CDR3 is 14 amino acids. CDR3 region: CASSLGTVGEKLFF. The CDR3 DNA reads TGCGCCAGCAGCCTCGGGACCGTCGGGGAAAAACTGTTTTTT.

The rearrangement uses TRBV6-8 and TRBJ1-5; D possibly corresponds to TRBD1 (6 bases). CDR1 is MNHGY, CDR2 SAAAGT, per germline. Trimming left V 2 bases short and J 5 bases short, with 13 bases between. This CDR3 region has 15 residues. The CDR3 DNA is TGTGCCAGCAGTTACGGGGCAGGGGCGGATCAGCCCCAGCATTTT. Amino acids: CASSYGAGADQPQHF.

CDR3 in DNA: TGTGCCAGCAGTTACGGGACAGGGGATGCAGAGACCCAGTACTTC. Translating gives CASSYGTGDAETQYF. The chain is built from TRBV6-8 and TRBJ2-5; 10 positions agree with TRBD1. V dropped 2 bases and J dropped 4; count of bases not matched to a gene: 4. The CDR3 spans 15 residues. Per germline, CDR1 MNHGY and CDR2 SAAAGT.

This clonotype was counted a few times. The CDR3 loop reads CASSLGTGWGTNEKLFF. The CDR3 bases are TGTGCCAGCAGTTTAGGGACAGGGTGGGGAACTAATGAAAAACTGTTTTTT. The V call is TRBV28, the J call TRBJ1-4; 9 bases fit TRBD1. The CDR3 covers 17 residues. Trimming took 2 bases from V and 1 from J; bases not matched to a gene: 5. Germline CDR1 and CDR2: MDHEN and SYDVKM.

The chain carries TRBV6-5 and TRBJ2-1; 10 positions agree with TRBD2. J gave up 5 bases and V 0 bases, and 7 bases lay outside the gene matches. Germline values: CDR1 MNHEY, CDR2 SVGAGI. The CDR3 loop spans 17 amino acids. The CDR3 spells CASSYSIGLAENNEQFF. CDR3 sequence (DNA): TGTGCCAGCAGTTACTCGATTGGACTAGCGGAGAACAATGAGCAGTTCTTC.

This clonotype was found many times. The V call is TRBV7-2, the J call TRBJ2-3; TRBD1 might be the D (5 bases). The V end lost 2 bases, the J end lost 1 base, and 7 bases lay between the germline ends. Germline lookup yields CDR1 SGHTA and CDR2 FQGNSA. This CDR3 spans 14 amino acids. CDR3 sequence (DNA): TGTGCCAGCAGCTTATTCAGGGGCACAGATACGCAGTATTTT. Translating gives CASSLFRGTDTQYF.

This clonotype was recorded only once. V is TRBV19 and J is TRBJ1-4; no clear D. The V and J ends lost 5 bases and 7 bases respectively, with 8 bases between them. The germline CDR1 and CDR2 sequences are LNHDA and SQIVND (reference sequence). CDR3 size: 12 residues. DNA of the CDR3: TGTGCCAGTAGTGTCAGAGGTGAAAAACTGTTTTTT. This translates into CASSVRGEKLFF.

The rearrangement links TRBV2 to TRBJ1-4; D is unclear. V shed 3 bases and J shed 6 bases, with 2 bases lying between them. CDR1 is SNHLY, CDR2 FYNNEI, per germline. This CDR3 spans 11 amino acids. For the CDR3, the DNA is TGTGCCAGCAGTGATGATGAAAAACTGTTTTTT. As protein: CASSDDEKLFF.

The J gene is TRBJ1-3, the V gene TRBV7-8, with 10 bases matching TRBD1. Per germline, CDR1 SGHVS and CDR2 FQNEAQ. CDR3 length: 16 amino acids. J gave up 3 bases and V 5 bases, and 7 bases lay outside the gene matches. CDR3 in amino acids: CASSLRGTGVGNTIYF. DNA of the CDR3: TGTGCCAGCAGCCTAAGAGGGACAGGGGTTGGAAACACCATATATTTT.

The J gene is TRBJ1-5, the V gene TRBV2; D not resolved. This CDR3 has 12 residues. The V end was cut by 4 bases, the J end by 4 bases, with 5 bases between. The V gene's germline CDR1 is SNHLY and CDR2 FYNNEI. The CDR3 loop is CASSGRNQPQHF. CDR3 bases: TGTGCCAGCAGTGGACGGAATCAGCCCCAGCATTTT.

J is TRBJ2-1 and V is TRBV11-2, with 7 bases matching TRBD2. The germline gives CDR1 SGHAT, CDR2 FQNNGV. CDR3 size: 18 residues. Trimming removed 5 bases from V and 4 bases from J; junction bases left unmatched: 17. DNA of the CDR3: TGTGCCAGCAGCCCGCCTGACCCCCGGGACTACCTATACAATGAGCAGTTCTTC. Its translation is CASSPPDPRDYLYNEQFF.

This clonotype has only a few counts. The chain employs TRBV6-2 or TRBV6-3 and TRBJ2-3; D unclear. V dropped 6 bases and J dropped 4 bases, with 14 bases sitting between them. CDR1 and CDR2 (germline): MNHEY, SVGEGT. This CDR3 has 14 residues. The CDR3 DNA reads TGTGCCAGCAGCTCCTGGGATCAAGCAGATACGCAGTATTTT. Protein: CASSSWDQADTQYF.

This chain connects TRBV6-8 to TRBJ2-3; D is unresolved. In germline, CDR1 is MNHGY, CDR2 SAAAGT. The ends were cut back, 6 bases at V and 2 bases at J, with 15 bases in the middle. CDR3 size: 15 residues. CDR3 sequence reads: CASSSSTENTDTQYF. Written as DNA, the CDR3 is TGTGCCAGCAGCTCCTCGACGGAGAACACAGATACGCAGTATTTT.

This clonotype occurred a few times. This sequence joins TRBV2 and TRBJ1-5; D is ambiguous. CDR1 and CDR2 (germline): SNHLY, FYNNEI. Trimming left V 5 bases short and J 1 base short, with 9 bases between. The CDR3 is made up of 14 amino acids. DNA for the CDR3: TGTGCCAGCAGTCCAAGGGAGAGCAATCAGCCCCAGCATTTT. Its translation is CASSPRESNQPQHF.

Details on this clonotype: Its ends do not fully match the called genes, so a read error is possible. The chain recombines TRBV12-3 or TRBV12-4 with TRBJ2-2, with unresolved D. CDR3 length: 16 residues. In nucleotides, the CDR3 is TGTGCCAACAGTAATAACCTGGGAATGGACACCGGGGAGCTGTTTTTT. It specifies CANSNNLGMDTGELFF.

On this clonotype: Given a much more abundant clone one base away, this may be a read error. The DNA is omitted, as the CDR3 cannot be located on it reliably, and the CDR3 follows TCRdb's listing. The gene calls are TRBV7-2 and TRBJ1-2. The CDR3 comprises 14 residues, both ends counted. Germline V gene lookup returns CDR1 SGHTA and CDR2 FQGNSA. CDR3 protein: CASSWGGGTRGCTF.

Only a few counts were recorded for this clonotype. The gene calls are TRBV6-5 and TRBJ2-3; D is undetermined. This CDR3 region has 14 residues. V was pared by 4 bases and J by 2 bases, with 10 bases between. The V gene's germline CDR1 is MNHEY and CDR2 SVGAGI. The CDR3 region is CASSLSVPTDTQYF. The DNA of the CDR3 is TGTGCCAGCAGTTTATCGGTCCCCACAGATACGCAGTATTTT.